The 19 T cell receptor beta chains reported below all come from one sample, sequenced in a study of cytomegalovirus exposure and HLA in healthy donors. PCR involved 60 Vbeta and 13 Jbeta primers. Libraries were prepared by immunoSEQ multiplex PCR; TCRdb keeps only in-frame clonotypes and omits some of them. The table lists 65,000 to 95,000 clones, around 77% of them singletons. What was sequenced was PBMCs. The receptors stem from a man aged 45 to 65 in good health and CMV-seronegative.

The V and J genes are TRBV28 and TRBJ1-6; tentatively, D is TRBD1 (6 bases). V was pared by 8 bases and J by 6 bases, with 14 bases between. In germline, CDR1 is MDHEN, CDR2 SYDVKM. This CDR3 region has 14 residues. CDR3 sequence: CASLQGFFNSPLHF. For the CDR3, the DNA is TGTGCCAGCCTACAGGGTTTTTTTAATTCACCCCTCCACTTT.

The chain recombines TRBV9 with TRBJ2-3; 10 nucleotides align to TRBD2. The CDR3 extends over 15 amino acids. J gave up 0 bases and V 6 bases, and 4 bases lay outside the gene matches. Germline assignment: CDR1 SGDLS and CDR2 YYNGEE. The CDR3 loop reads CASTTSGISTDTQYF. The CDR3 DNA reads TGTGCCAGCACCACTAGCGGGATAAGCACAGATACGCAGTATTTT.

The rearrangement uses TRBV6-5 and TRBJ2-1; TRBD1 matches 9 bases. The germline V gene has CDR1 MNHEY and CDR2 SVGAGI. The junction had 12 bases not matched to a gene; V was cut back by 6 bases and J by 12 bases. The CDR3 length is 14 residues. The CDR3 here is CASSPGQGRLWQFF. In DNA form, the CDR3 reads TGTGCCAGCAGCCCCGGACAGGGGAGGCTGTGGCAGTTCTTC.

The chain couples TRBV9 to TRBJ2-3; TRBD1 might be the D (6 bases). The germline V gene encodes CDR1 SGDLS and CDR2 YYNGEE. V was shortened by 0 bases and J by 1 base, with 6 bases between the two germline ends. CDR3 length: 14 amino acids. CDR3: CASSVGQGTDTQYF. The CDR3 coding sequence is TGTGCCAGCAGCGTAGGACAGGGCACAGATACGCAGTATTTT.

The rearrangement joins TRBV5-1 to TRBJ2-5; tentative D call: TRBD2 (6 bases). The CDR3 extends over 14 amino acids. Germline CDR1 is SGHRS and CDR2 is YFSETQ. Trimming took 0 bases from V and 4 from J, leaving 10 bases between them. CDR3: CASSLVPEGETQYF. In DNA, the CDR3 is TGCGCCAGCAGCTTGGTCCCGGAGGGAGAGACCCAGTACTTC.

This sequence joins TRBV5-6 and TRBJ2-2; TRBD1 aligns across 9 bases. V was clipped by 3 bases and J by 3 bases; unmatched bases: 6. This CDR3 region has 16 residues. CDR1 SGHDT and CDR2 YYEEEE come from the germline V gene. This chain's CDR3 is CASSSPGTGHTGELFF. The CDR3 coding sequence is TGTGCCAGCAGCTCCCCCGGGACAGGGCACACCGGGGAGCTGTTTTTT.

The chain has TRBV28 and TRBJ2-7; tentatively, D is TRBD2 (5 bases). The CDR3 spans 15 residues. Trimming cost V 6 bases and J 5 bases, with 20 bases left between them. The germline CDR1 and CDR2 sequences are MDHEN and SYDVKM. CDR3 coding DNA: TGTGCCAGCAGCCTCCCACGGGGATCGAGACACGAGCAGTACTTC. This sequence encodes CASSLPRGSRHEQYF.

This sequence joins TRBV6-5 and TRBJ1-2; TRBD1 aligns across 11 bases. Trimming took 1 base from V and 3 from J; bases not matched to a gene: 4. From germline, CDR1 is MNHEY and CDR2 SVGAGI. The CDR3 length is 16 residues. The CDR3 is CASSYLGTGGDYGYTF. In DNA form, the CDR3 reads TGTGCCAGCAGTTACTTAGGGACAGGGGGAGACTATGGCTACACCTTC.

This chain uses TRBV4-1 with TRBJ1-3; D is perhaps TRBD1 (5 bases). Trimming left V 2 bases short and J 0 bases short, with 14 bases between. This CDR3 contains 17 residues. Germline V CDR1 and CDR2: MGHRA, YSYEKL. The DNA of the CDR3 is TGCGCCAGCAGCCAAAACCCCAGGGCCTACTCTGGAAACACCATATATTTT. Encoded protein: CASSQNPRAYSGNTIYF.

This chain links TRBV5-5 with TRBJ2-2; TRBD2 matches 7 bases. The CDR3 has 16 amino acids. Germline trimming cut 4 bases from V and 2 bases from J; bases unmatched to any gene: 8. Germline V gene sequence: CDR1 SGHKS, CDR2 YYEKEE (reference sequence). This CDR3 reads CASSGFGTTNTGELFF. Here the CDR3 DNA reads TGTGCCAGCAGCGGGTTTGGGACTACCAACACCGGGGAGCTGTTTTTT.

The rearrangement joins TRBV18 to TRBJ1-4; D possibly corresponds to TRBD1 (6 bases). Trimming took off 2 bases at V and 8 bases at J, with 12 bases between the two ends. CDR1 and CDR2 (germline): KGHSH, LQKENI. The CDR3 runs 14 residues. The DNA for the CDR3 is TGTGCCAGCTCACCAACAGGGTCTGGGGAAAAACTGTTTTTT. As protein: CASSPTGSGEKLFF.

The CDR3 bases are TGTGCCAGCAGTTTTTGGACAGAGAATCAGCCCCAGCATTTT. Its protein product is CASSFWTENQPQHF. The V and J genes are TRBV6-1 and TRBJ1-5, with D possibly matching TRBD1 (6 bases). This CDR3 is 14 amino acids long. Germline CDR1 and CDR2: MNHNS and SASEGT. V lost 5 bases and J lost 4, with 12 bases in between.

This clone showed up just a few times. The chain recombines TRBV23-1 with TRBJ1-4; D ambiguous. TRBV23-1 is treated as an ORF (open reading frame) with a function not yet certain. V was trimmed by 6 bases and J by 0 bases, leaving 23 bases between them. The CDR3 is made up of 19 amino acids. The DNA for the CDR3 is TGCGCCAGCAGCCCCCAACCGGAGGGATTTACGACAACTAATGAAAAACTGTTTTTT. Its protein product is CASSPQPEGFTTTNEKLFF.

The J gene is TRBJ1-2, the V gene TRBV10-3; TRBD1 matches 9 bases. With 8 bases clipped from V and 7 bases from J, the junction kept 11 bases outside the gene matches. Germline CDR1 is ENHRY and CDR2 is SYGVKD. This CDR3 is 14 amino acids long. CDR3: CAIAERTGESGYTF. The CDR3 DNA reads as TGTGCCATCGCGGAACGGACAGGGGAGTCTGGCTACACCTTC.

The gene calls are TRBV4-1 and TRBJ1-1, with D uncertain. CDR1 is MGHRA and CDR2 is YSYEKL in the germline V gene. The V end lost 7 bases, the J end lost 1 base, and 13 bases lay between the germline ends. CDR3 size: 14 residues. The CDR3 coding sequence is TGCGCCAGCACAAGTATGCGAGGGAACACTGAAGCTTTCTTT. Amino acid sequence: CASTSMRGNTEAFF.

The V call is TRBV7-2, the J call TRBJ1-1, with D unclear. Trimming took off 3 bases at V and 2 bases at J, with 7 bases between the two ends. CDR1 and CDR2 (germline): SGHTA, FQGNSA. This CDR3 contains 13 residues. The CDR3 nucleotides read TGTGCCAGCAGCTTTACAGCAAACACTGAAGCTTTCTTT. Translation gives CASSFTANTEAFF. Full variable domain (outside the CDR3, taken from reference TRBV7-2 and TRBJ1-1): GAGVSQSPSNKVTEKGKDVELRCDPISGHTALYWYRQSLGQGLEFLIYFQGNSAPDKSGLPSDRFSAERTGGSVSTLTIQRTQQEDSAVYLCASSFTANTEAFFGQGTRLTVV.

The V and J genes are TRBV29-1 and TRBJ2-1; D is perhaps TRBD1 (6 bases). The germline V and J ends were trimmed by 2 bases and 7 bases, with 18 bases remaining between them. Germline assignment: CDR1 SQVTM and CDR2 ANQGSEA. The CDR3 is 15 residues long. The CDR3, as DNA: TGCAGCGTTGAATTACTAACAGGGCGTATGAATGAGCAGTTCTTC. Translated: CSVELLTGRMNEQFF.

This chain connects TRBV30 to TRBJ2-5, with 13 bases that match TRBD2. V gave up 7 bases and J gave up 2 bases; unmatched junction bases: 4. This CDR3 has 14 amino acids. Germline V gene data show CDR1 as GTSNPN and CDR2 as SVGIG (reference sequence). Written as DNA, the CDR3 is TGTGCCTACAGGACTAGCGGGGGACAAGAGACCCAGTACTTC. Protein: CAYRTSGGQETQYF.

The V call is TRBV9, the J call TRBJ1-4; possible D gene TRBD1, 5 bases. Trimming cost V 0 bases and J 4 bases, with 7 bases left between them. This CDR3 is built from 14 residues. Looked up from germline, CDR1 is SGDLS and CDR2 is YYNGEE. This chain's CDR3 is CASSVEQVNEKLFF. As DNA, the CDR3 is TGTGCCAGCAGCGTAGAACAGGTTAATGAAAAACTGTTTTTT.